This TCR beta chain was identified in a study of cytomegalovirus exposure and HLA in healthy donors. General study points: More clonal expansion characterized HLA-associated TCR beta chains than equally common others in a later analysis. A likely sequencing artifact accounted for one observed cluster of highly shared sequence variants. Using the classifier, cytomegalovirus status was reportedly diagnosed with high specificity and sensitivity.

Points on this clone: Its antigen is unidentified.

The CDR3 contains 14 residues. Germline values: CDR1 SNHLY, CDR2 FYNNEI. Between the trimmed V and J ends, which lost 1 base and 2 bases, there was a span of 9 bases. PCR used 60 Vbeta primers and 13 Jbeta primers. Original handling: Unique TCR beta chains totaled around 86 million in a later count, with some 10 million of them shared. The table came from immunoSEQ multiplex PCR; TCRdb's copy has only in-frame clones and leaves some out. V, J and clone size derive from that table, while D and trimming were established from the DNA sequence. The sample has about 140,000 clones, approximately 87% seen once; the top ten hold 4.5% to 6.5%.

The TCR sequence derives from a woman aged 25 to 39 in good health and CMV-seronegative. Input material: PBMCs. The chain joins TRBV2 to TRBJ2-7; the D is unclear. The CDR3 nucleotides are TGTGCCAGCAGTGAAGGGTCGGGTGCCTACGAGCAGTACTTC. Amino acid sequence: CASSEGSGAYEQYF.